This TCR beta chain was captured in a study of T cells expressing NK-cell markers. Looking at the study overall: From sorted CD3+CD56+NKG2C+, CD3+CD56+NKG2C- and CD3+CD56-NKG2C+ T cells came the TCR beta repertoires. HCMV serostatus: seven of eight sequenced donors positive, one negative. Study-level findings and limits: Questions lingered over whether expanded NKG2C+ T cell clones were HCMV-specific.

With the 5' RACE reads reprocessed, TCRdb shows one record per CDR3 protein and no DNA. This sample's clone table lists some 440,000 distinct CDR3 sequences. In germline, CDR1 is KGHDR, CDR2 SFDVKD. This CDR3 is 16 amino acids long. On this clonotype itself: The antigen is undetermined.

This receptor was obtained from a woman in her fifties or sixties in good health. The rearrangement uses TRBV24-1 and TRBJ2-5; TCRdb indicates TRBD2, and absent DNA this call remains unverified. The specimen was blood T cells: a sorted CD56 or NKG2C T cell subset, CD4+ or CD8+ T cells, or bulk PBMC T cells (not recorded which). The CDR3 is CATSQGSGRTWETQYF.